Shown below are 5 T cell receptor beta chains from a single sample sequenced in a study of shared clonotypes between healthy human individuals. TCRdb keeps only in-frame clones here, not all; method: immunoSEQ multiplex PCR. Seen here are nearly 600,000 clones, around 95% observed once, and the top ten hold about 0.11%. Naive-designated CD8 cells lacked CD45RO, were positively enriched for CCR7, and omitted terminally differentiated effector memory CD45RA+ cells. The sample taken for sequencing was naive CD8+ T cells sorted from blood. The receptors were sampled from a woman aged 30 to 39 in good health.

The CDR3 spells CASSYKQGASGYEQYF. The CDR3 DNA sequence: TGCGCCAGCAGCTATAAACAGGGGGCTAGCGGCTACGAGCAGTACTTC. The gene calls are TRBV4-1 and TRBJ2-7; 9 bases agree with TRBD1. With V trimmed by 5 bases and J by 3 bases, 11 bases remained unmatched. CDR1 and CDR2 (germline): MGHRA, YSYEKL. The CDR3 runs to 16 residues.

V usage is TRBV28 and J usage is TRBJ1-2, with a tentative D call TRBD1 (5 bases). This CDR3 is 14 amino acids long. The germline V gene has CDR1 MDHEN and CDR2 SYDVKM. V lost 3 bases, J lost 8 bases, and 16 bases lay in between. The CDR3 sequence: CASSFPRDGMGYTF. The DNA for the CDR3 is TGTGCCAGCAGTTTCCCCCGGGACGGTATGGGCTACACCTTC.

A single count supports this clone. This chain joins TRBV6-1 and TRBJ1-4; 9 positions match TRBD1. The CDR3 sequence is 15 residues long. Germline V gives CDR1 MNHNS, CDR2 SASEGT. The V gene end was trimmed by 6 bases and the J gene end by 6 bases; junction bases not matched to a gene: 8. Written as DNA, the CDR3 is TGTGCCAGCAGGCACCGGGACAGGGATGATGAAAAACTGTTTTTT. Its protein is CASRHRDRDDEKLFF.

The rearrangement joins TRBV6-6 to TRBJ2-7; TRBD2 matches at 7 bases. Germline CDR1 and CDR2: MNHNY and SVGAGI (reference sequence). The CDR3 contains 14 residues. V trimming: 8 bases; J trimming: 0 bases; junction bases outside the gene matches: 7. This CDR3 reads CASRGEQSSYEQYF. In DNA form, the CDR3 reads TGTGCCAGCCGGGGGGAACAGAGCTCCTACGAGCAGTACTTC.

The count of this clone is one. The chain couples TRBV9 to TRBJ1-1; maybe TRBD1 (5 bases). CDR3 length equals 15 residues. Germline V gene sequence: CDR1 SGDLS, CDR2 YYNGEE. Trimming removed 0 bases from V and 7 bases from J, with 16 bases in between. The CDR3 sequence is CASSVVGPAGGEAFF. For the CDR3, the DNA is TGTGCCAGCAGCGTAGTCGGACCGGCCGGGGGTGAAGCTTTCTTT.